The following is a T cell receptor (beta chain) sequence with its context. Antigen: not known. The sample originates from a study of cytomegalovirus exposure and HLA in healthy donors. General study results and limits: Donor immune exposure was known only as CMV serostatus. Upon later analysis, HLA-associated TCR beta chains proved more clonally expanded than other, equally common chains.

V was clipped by 0 bases and J by 6 bases, with 6 bases between them. The CDR3 length is 13 residues. Germline values: CDR1 SEHNR, CDR2 FQNEAQ (reference sequence). 13 Jbeta primers and 60 Vbeta primers were used for the PCR. In the original analysis: Later work found 80 million or so unique TCR beta chains, with approximately 12 million shared. Sequencing was performed with immunoSEQ multiplex PCR; in TCRdb, only in-frame clones are kept and a portion is missing. Clonal size and the V and J genes are those of that table, whereas D and trimming came from the DNA. The sample includes around 230,000 clones, about 85% of them seen just once.

The material sequenced was PBMCs. The rearrangement uses TRBV7-9 and TRBJ2-1, with no clear D. The sequence came from a girl aged 2-10 years in good health and CMV-seronegative. The DNA of the CDR3 is TGTGCCAGCAGCTTAGCTCTAGGCAATGAGCAGTTCTTC. Its translation: CASSLALGNEQFF.